Presented here are 22 T cell receptor beta chains from one specimen sequenced in a study of blood T cell repertoires in COVID-19 (dated by TCRdb to 2020 to 2022). Receptors were amplified or captured by the immunoSEQ multiplex PCR assay. TCRdb re-hosts the immuneACCESS table, in-frame sequences only. Its copies lack some clones; in the studies checked, an unresolved V gene accounts for under half of them, and the cause for the rest is not known. Counted in this sample were over 50,000 clones; approximately 84% of them appeared once. The top ten clones comprise around 15% of the sample. Source material: peripheral blood. The receptor set was obtained from a man aged 55-75 years with COVID-19, enrolled during active disease.

The genes are TRBV7-9 and TRBJ1-5, with TRBD1 matching 8 bases. Germline-derived CDR1 and CDR2 are SEHNR and FQNEAQ (reference sequence). The V segment lost 10 bases and the J segment 9 bases; nucleotides outside the gene matches: 8. There are 12 residues in the CDR3. DNA for the CDR3: TGTGCCACCTCACAGGGGGGGAGGCCCCAGCATTTT. Amino acids: CATSQGGRPQHF.

CDR3 sequence: CAISDSRRVNTEAFF. The DNA of the CDR3 is TGTGCCATCAGTGATTCCCGCAGGGTGAACACTGAAGCTTTCTTT. The chain combines TRBV10-3 with TRBJ1-1; possibly TRBD1 for D (5 bases). Looked up from germline, CDR1 is ENHRY and CDR2 is SYGVKD. The CDR3 runs to 15 residues. The V end was cut by 3 bases, the J end by 0 bases, with 11 bases between.

The chain recombines TRBV30 with TRBJ1-6, with 7 bases fitting TRBD1. V lost 2 bases and J lost 8; bases outside the gene matches: 9. The CDR3 loop spans 15 amino acids. Per germline, CDR1 GTSNPN and CDR2 SVGIG (reference sequence). CDR3 sequence reads: CAWSTQGEWYSPLHF. CDR3 DNA sequence: TGTGCCTGGAGTACCCAGGGGGAATGGTATTCACCCCTCCACTTT.

This clone was seen more than once but under ten times. This chain links TRBV7-3 with TRBJ1-2; the D is unclear. The germline V gene encodes CDR1 SGHTA and CDR2 FQGTGA. This CDR3 comprises 16 residues. The ends were cut back, 5 bases at V and 6 bases at J, with 22 bases in the middle. DNA of the CDR3: TGTGCCAGCAGCGCCTTCCCGGGATACGGGGTCGATGGCTACACCTTC. Protein: CASSAFPGYGVDGYTF.

The V call is TRBV14, the J call TRBJ2-2; 7 positions agree with TRBD1. CDR1 and CDR2 (germline): SGHDN, FVKESK. With 2 bases clipped from V and 0 bases from J, the junction kept 6 bases outside the gene matches. This CDR3 spans 17 amino acids. CDR3 sequence: CASSQIWDRPNTGELFF. CDR3 in DNA: TGTGCCAGCAGCCAAATCTGGGACAGACCGAACACCGGGGAGCTGTTTTTT.

V is TRBV5-1 and J is TRBJ2-3, with no clear D. Per the germline V gene, CDR1 is SGHRS and CDR2 is YFSETQ. This CDR3 spans 15 amino acids. V gave up 0 bases and J gave up 0 bases, with 8 bases separating them. CDR3 in DNA: TGCGCCAGCAGCTTGGTTGGGCAGAGCACAGATACGCAGTATTTT. Its translation: CASSLVGQSTDTQYF.

This rearrangement joins TRBV6-1 to TRBJ1-3, with D tentatively TRBD1 (6 bases). Germline V CDR1 and CDR2: MNHNS, SASEGT. V lost 4 bases to trimming and J lost 0 bases, with 13 bases between them. This CDR3 spans 16 amino acids. The CDR3 protein is CASSGRQAFSGNTIYF. CDR3 DNA sequence: TGTGCCAGCAGTGGTCGACAGGCGTTCTCTGGAAACACCATATATTTT.

The chain joins TRBV30 to TRBJ2-1; 16 positions match TRBD2. The V segment lost 5 bases and the J segment 14 bases; nucleotides outside the gene matches: 12. This CDR3 has 15 residues. Per the germline V gene, CDR1 is GTSNPN and CDR2 is SVGIG (reference sequence). The CDR3 DNA sequence: TGTGCCTGGGACCAAAAGGGACTAGCGGGAGGGCTTGAGTTCTTC. Protein sequence: CAWDQKGLAGGLEFF.

The chain is built from TRBV7-2 and TRBJ1-1; D uncertain. V was trimmed by 3 bases and J by 7 bases, leaving 12 bases between them. The CDR3 loop spans 13 amino acids. The germline V gene has CDR1 SGHTA and CDR2 FQGNSA. CDR3: CASSFVGKGEAFF. For the CDR3, the DNA is TGTGCCAGCAGCTTCGTCGGGAAAGGTGAAGCTTTCTTT.

The chain couples TRBV7-9 to TRBJ1-1; no clear D. The CDR3 loop spans 13 amino acids. Trimming stripped 3 bases from V and 1 base from J, with 6 bases between. Germline assignment: CDR1 SEHNR and CDR2 FQNEAQ (reference sequence). CDR3 sequence: CASSFWPNTEAFF. DNA of the CDR3: TGTGCCAGCAGCTTTTGGCCGAACACTGAAGCTTTCTTT.

CDR3 in DNA: TGTGCCAGCAGCTTTACTAGCGGGGGGAACACCGGGGAGCTGTTTTTT. This sequence encodes CASSFTSGGNTGELFF. The rearrangement joins TRBV5-5 to TRBJ2-2; TRBD2 agrees at 11 bases. CDR1 is SGHKS and CDR2 is YYEKEE in the germline V gene (reference sequence). V trimming: 2 bases; J trimming: 1 base; junction bases outside the gene matches: 1. This CDR3 comprises 16 residues. Supplemented by reference TRBV5-5 and TRBJ2-2, the full variable domain reads DAGVTQSPTHLIKTRGQQVTLRCSPISGHKSVSWYQQVLGQGPQFIFQYYEKEERGRGNFPDRFSARQFPNYSSELNVNALLLGDSALYLCASSFTSGGNTGELFFGEGSRLTVL.

The chain links TRBV30 to TRBJ2-7; 7 nucleotides match TRBD2. There are 14 residues in the CDR3. Losses at the gene ends were 4 bases for V and 2 bases for J; bases not matched to a gene: 8. Germline V gene data show CDR1 as GTSNPN and CDR2 as SVGIG (reference sequence). The CDR3 sequence: CAWTRGSYAYEQYF. CDR3 nucleotide sequence: TGTGCCTGGACTCGCGGGAGCTATGCCTACGAGCAGTACTTC. Together with reference TRBV30 and TRBJ2-7, the CDR3 gives the full variable domain: SQTIHQWPATLVQPVGSPLSLECTVEGTSNPNLYWYRQAAGRGLQLLFYSVGIGQISSEVPQNLSASRPQDRQFILSSKKLLLSDSGFYLCAWTRGSYAYEQYFGPGTRLTVT.

The rearrangement uses TRBV6-4 and TRBJ2-1, with a possible D match to TRBD1 (6 bases). Germline CDR1 is MRHNA and CDR2 is SNTAGT. The CDR3 covers 14 residues. The germline V and J ends were trimmed by 5 bases and 4 bases, with 12 bases remaining between them. The CDR3 DNA follows: TGTGCCAGCAGTCCCGGACAGACTTACAATGAGCAGTTCTTC. As protein: CASSPGQTYNEQFF.

About this clone itself: A read error may account for a junction end that differs from germline. The chain is built from TRBV11-2 and TRBJ2-3; D is ambiguous. The CDR3 is 11 amino acids. CDR1 and CDR2 from the germline V gene are SGHAT and FQNNGV. CDR3 residues: CASSLIHSIGF. For the CDR3, the DNA is TGTGCCAGCAGCTTAATCCACTCGATCGGTTTT.

This chain links TRBV5-1 with TRBJ2-5; the D gene is possibly TRBD1 (5 bases). The germline V and J ends were trimmed by 4 bases and 5 bases, with 21 bases remaining between them. This CDR3 has 16 residues. CDR1 and CDR2 from the germline V gene are SGHRS and YFSETQ. The CDR3 here is CASSTIGWGVMETQYF. In nucleotides, the CDR3 is TGCGCCAGCAGCACCATTGGGTGGGGCGTAATGGAGACCCAGTACTTC. Using reference TRBV5-1 and TRBJ2-5 for the parts outside the CDR3, the full variable domain is KAGVTQTPRYLIKTRGQQVTLSCSPISGHRSVSWYQQTPGQGLQFLFEYFSETQRNKGNFPGRFSGRQFSNSRSEMNVSTLELGDSALYLCASSTIGWGVMETQYFGPGTRLLVL.

This clone was observed a few times. This chain uses TRBV5-3 with TRBJ2-7; 8 bases agree with TRBD2. TRBV5-3 is marked as an open reading frame, function uncertain. V lost 6 bases to trimming and J lost 3 bases; unmatched junction nucleotides: 20. The CDR3 has 18 residues. The CDR3 region has the DNA TGTGCCAGAACCACGGGGGGGGTAGCCCCCTGGCGTAACTACGAGCAGTACTTC. Its translation is CARTTGGVAPWRNYEQYF.

V gene TRBV7-9 combines with J gene TRBJ1-2; TRBD1 might be the D (6 bases). CDR1 is SEHNR and CDR2 is FQNEAQ in the germline V gene (reference sequence). The CDR3 has 14 amino acids. Trimming shortened V by 5 bases and J by 7 bases, and 17 bases separated the two germline ends. The CDR3 bases are TGTGCCAGCAGCCCAACCTCAGGGGAGAGTGGCTACACCTTC. Translating gives CASSPTSGESGYTF. Looking up the rest from reference TRBV7-9 and TRBJ1-2 gives the full variable domain: DTGVSQNPRHKITKRGQNVTFRCDPISEHNRLYWYRQTLGQGPEFLTYFQNEAQLEKSRLLSDRFSAERPKGSFSTLEIQRTEQGDSAMYLCASSPTSGESGYTFGSGTRLTVV.

This chain links TRBV27 with TRBJ2-1; TRBD2 agrees at 12 bases. This CDR3 is built from 14 residues. J gave up 7 bases and V 8 bases, and 6 bases lay outside the gene matches. Germline-derived CDR1 and CDR2 are MNHEY and SMNVEV (reference sequence). The CDR3 sequence is CASSSGGARNEQFF. DNA for the CDR3: TGTGCCAGCTCTAGCGGGGGGGCCCGGAATGAGCAGTTCTTC.

In this sample, this clone turned up once. CDR3 nucleotide sequence: TGTGCCAGCAGTGAATTGGGGCCGGATAATTCACCCCTCCACTTT. Amino acid sequence: CASSELGPDNSPLHF. J is TRBJ1-6 and V is TRBV6-1; tentative D call: TRBD1 (5 bases). The CDR3 extends over 15 amino acids. Germline loops: CDR1 MNHNS, CDR2 SASEGT. The germline V and J ends were trimmed by 2 bases and 5 bases, with 10 bases remaining between them.

The V call is TRBV10-3, the J call TRBJ2-7; 9 nucleotides line up with TRBD1. This CDR3 is 13 amino acids long. V was clipped by 6 bases and J by 4 bases; unmatched bases: 4. Germline values: CDR1 ENHRY, CDR2 SYGVKD. The CDR3 DNA sequence: TGTGCCATCAGCTCGGGACAGGGATACGAGCAGTACTTC. Protein sequence: CAISSGQGYEQYF.

This clone was picked up a small number of times. The chain couples TRBV7-9 to TRBJ2-5, with D possibly being TRBD2 (5 bases). Germline V gene data show CDR1 as SEHNR and CDR2 as FQNEAQ (reference sequence). With 0 bases removed from V and 5 bases from J, the gap between germline ends came to 10 bases. CDR3 size: 14 residues. CDR3 DNA: TGTGCCAGCAGCTTAGCGGTGGGCGGGGAGACCCAGTACTTC. Residues: CASSLAVGGETQYF.

The sample holds one count of this clone. The V call is TRBV6-6, the J call TRBJ2-7, with a tentative D call TRBD1 (5 bases). Trimming pared 5 bases from V and 3 bases from J, leaving 23 bases between. This CDR3 is built from 17 residues. Germline lookup yields CDR1 MNHNY and CDR2 SVGAGI (reference sequence). The CDR3: CASSPTNLGADIYEQYF. CDR3 bases: TGTGCCAGCAGTCCCACAAACCTAGGGGCAGACATCTACGAGCAGTACTTC.